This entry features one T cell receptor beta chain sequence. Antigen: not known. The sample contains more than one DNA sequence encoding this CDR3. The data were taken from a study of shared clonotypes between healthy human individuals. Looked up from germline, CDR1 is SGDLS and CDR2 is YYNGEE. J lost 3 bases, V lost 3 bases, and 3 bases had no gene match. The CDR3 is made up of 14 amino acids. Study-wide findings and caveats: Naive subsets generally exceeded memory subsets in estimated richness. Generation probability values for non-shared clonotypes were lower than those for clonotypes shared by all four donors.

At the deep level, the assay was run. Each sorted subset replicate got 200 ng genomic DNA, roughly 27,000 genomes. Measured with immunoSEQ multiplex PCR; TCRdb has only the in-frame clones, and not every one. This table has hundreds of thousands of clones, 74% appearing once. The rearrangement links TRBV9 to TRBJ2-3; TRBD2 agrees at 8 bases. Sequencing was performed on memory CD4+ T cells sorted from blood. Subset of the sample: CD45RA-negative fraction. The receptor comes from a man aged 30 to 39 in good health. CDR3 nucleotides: TGTGCCAGCAGCGATGGCGGGGGGACAGATACGCAGTATTTT. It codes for CASSDGGGTDTQYF.